This T cell receptor (beta chain) was captured by sequencing in a study of response to subunit inactivated influenza vaccine. The study, taken as a whole, reports: After each seasonal influenza vaccination, few new T cells are recruited, the authors suggested.

In TCRdb, the RT-PCR reads were re-called with MiXCR into one record per CDR3 protein. Of about 650,000 distinct CDR3 sequences listed, about 15% are singletons. This clonotype was counted only a few times. Its antigen is unidentified. Sequenced material: PBMCs from blood, taken 11 to 12 days after vaccination. The receptor's source is a man in his fifties or sixties who received an inactivated influenza vaccine.

CDR3 sequence reads: CASSLALTSGGPRFLDTQYF. DNA for the CDR3: TGTGCCAGCAGCTTAGCCCTGACTAGCGGGGGCCCGCGTTTTCTCGATACGCAGTATTTT. This chain connects TRBV7-2 to TRBJ2-3; 12 positions agree with TRBD2. The germline V gene encodes CDR1 SGHTA and CDR2 FQGNSA. This CDR3 region has 20 residues. V dropped 0 bases and J dropped 6; count of bases not matched to a gene: 16.